This note documents a single T cell receptor beta chain sequence. The CDR3 sequence is 16 residues long. Per germline, CDR1 LGHNA and CDR2 YNFKEQ. Trimming shortened V by 1 base and J by 6 bases, and 16 bases separated the two germline ends. This sample stems from a study of T-cell memory formation after mild COVID-19. MiXCR was run by TCRdb on the 5' RACE reads, yielding one entry per CDR3 protein. The sample carries under 700,000 distinct CDR3 sequences, around 20% recorded once. The origin of this receptor is an adult woman who had mild COVID-19 (a few samples of this study predate the infection). Cell type and time point are not known. This chain uses TRBV4-2 with TRBJ2-1; D call uncertain. Sequencing was done on a sample of PBMCs or a T cell subset sorted from them (not recorded which). CDR3 region: CASSQGPQTEGNEQFF. The DNA of the CDR3 is TGTGCCAGCAGCCAAGGTCCACAGACCGAAGGCAATGAGCAGTTCTTC.